This entry features one T cell receptor beta chain sequence. This sample is drawn from a study of shared clonotypes between healthy human individuals. Study details: The cohort had two women and three men, ages 18 to 49.

The trim removed 0 bases at V and 2 bases at J, leaving 1 base unmatched. The CDR3 totals 16 residues. The germline CDR1 and CDR2 sequences are SGHRS and YFSETQ. Caucasian adults residing in Nashville, Tennessee made up all the donors. The authors loaded roughly 200 ng DNA, about 30,000 T cell genomes, into sorted-subset replicate PCRs. Original analysis: ImmunoSEQ junction-only sequences lacked quality scores, so their filtering differed. Sequenced by immunoSEQ multiplex PCR; TCRdb stores in-frame clones only, minus some. V and J calls and clone size are given by that table; D and trimming were obtained from the DNA. The sample contains under 600,000 clones, approximately 95% of which appear only once.

The sample was naive CD4+ T cells sorted from blood. The subset here: CD45RA+ positively selected. The chain couples TRBV5-1 to TRBJ2-6, with 8 bases aligning to TRBD1. The sequence derives from a woman in her thirties in good health. CDR3 region: CASSLGTGTGANVLTF. CDR3 bases: TGCGCCAGCAGCTTGGGGACAGGGACTGGGGCCAACGTCCTGACTTTC.